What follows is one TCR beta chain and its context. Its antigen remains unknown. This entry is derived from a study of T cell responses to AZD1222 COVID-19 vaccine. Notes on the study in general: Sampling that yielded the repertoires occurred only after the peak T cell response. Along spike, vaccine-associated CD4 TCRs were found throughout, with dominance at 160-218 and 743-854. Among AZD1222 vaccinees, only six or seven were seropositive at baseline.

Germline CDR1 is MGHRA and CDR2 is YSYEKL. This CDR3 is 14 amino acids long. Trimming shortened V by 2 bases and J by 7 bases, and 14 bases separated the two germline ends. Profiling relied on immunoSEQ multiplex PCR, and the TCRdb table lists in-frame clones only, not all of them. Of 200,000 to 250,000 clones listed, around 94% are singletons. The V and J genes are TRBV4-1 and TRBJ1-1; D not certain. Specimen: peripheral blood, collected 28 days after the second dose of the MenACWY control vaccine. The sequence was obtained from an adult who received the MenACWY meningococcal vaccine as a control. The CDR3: CASSQPVRSGEAFF. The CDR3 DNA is TGCGCCAGCAGCCAACCCGTCCGAAGTGGTGAAGCTTTCTTT.